This entry is about one TCR beta chain. Its antigen is not known. Notes on the study in general: Tumor memory CD4+ T cell TCR gene usage was found to cluster with blood and lymph node memory CD4+ cells and with lymph node naive CD4+ cells. Greatest tumor Treg TCR overlap was with tumor naive CD4+ cells. The larger cohort examined one V-J beta rearrangement, not whole repertoires.

After constant-region reverse-primer amplification, full-length variable regions underwent semi-nested PCR with Nested Universal Primer A. TCRdb re-called the 5' RACE reads with MiXCR, one entry per CDR3 protein. The data show about 32,000 distinct CDR3 sequences, around 27% seen once. V was clipped by 4 bases and J by 6 bases; unmatched bases: 12. Germline V lookup: CDR1 MGHRA, CDR2 YSYEKL. The CDR3 extends over 17 amino acids. Tregs were sorted as CD4+CD25+CD127-/low cells. The rearrangement uses TRBV4-1 and TRBJ2-7; 13 positions match TRBD2. The sequence came from a female donor with breast cancer. Material: tumor-infiltrating Tregs sorted from the breast tumor. The CDR3 loop reads CASSPPAGTSGIREQYF. In DNA, the CDR3 is TGCGCCAGCAGCCCCCCCGCCGGGACTAGCGGGATTCGCGAGCAGTACTTC.